Described below is a single T cell receptor beta chain sequence and its context. The germline V gene has CDR1 MDHEN and CDR2 SYDVKM. The CDR3 covers 14 residues. V lost 8 bases and J 4 bases, leaving 12 bases between the germline ends. Sample-barcoded 5' priming and a J-beta primer mix drove a second PCR of 7 to 11 cycles. MiXCR was run by TCRdb on the 5' RACE reads, yielding one entry per CDR3 protein. The table includes some 1.1 million distinct CDR3 sequences, around two fifths detected once. The study isolated at least 7 million PBMCs from each sample. Total RNA was isolated from each sample in quantities of at least 6 micrograms. These data are taken from a study of blood T cells in healthy people across ages.

The chain combines TRBV28 with TRBJ2-6; D is unclear. The sequence derives from a man aged 18 to 35 in good health. The sequenced sample consisted of blood. The DNA of the CDR3 is TGTGCCAGCGGGTTGGGATCCGGGGCCAACGTCCTGACTTTC. This gives the protein CASGLGSGANVLTF.